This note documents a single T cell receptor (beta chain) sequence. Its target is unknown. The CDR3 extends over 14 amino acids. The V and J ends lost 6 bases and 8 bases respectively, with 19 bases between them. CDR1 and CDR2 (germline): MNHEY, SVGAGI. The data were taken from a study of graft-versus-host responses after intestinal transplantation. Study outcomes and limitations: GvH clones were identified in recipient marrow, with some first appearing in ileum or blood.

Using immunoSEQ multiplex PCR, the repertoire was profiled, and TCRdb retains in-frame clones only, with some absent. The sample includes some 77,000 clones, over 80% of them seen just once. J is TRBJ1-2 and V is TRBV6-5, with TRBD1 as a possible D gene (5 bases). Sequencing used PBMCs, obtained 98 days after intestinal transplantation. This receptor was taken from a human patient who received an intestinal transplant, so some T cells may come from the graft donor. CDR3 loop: CASSNLGVNYGYTF. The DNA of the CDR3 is TGTGCCAGCAGCAATCTGGGGGTTAATTACGGCTACACCTTC.